This T cell receptor (beta chain) was captured in a study of blood T cell repertoires in COVID-19. Across the study: From T cells, B-cell-depleted T cells, or PBMCs came the material, which was cDNA or gDNA.

The germline gives CDR1 MNHEY, CDR2 SVGAGI. CDR3 size: 13 residues. V lost 5 bases and J lost 12, with 19 bases in between. In the original processing: Amplification from reference gene primers served as the basis for estimated nucleated cell counts. Assay used: immunoSEQ multiplex PCR; TCRdb lists only in-frame clones, some missing. That table is the source of V, J and clone size, and D and trimming were worked out from the DNA. The sample shows over 60,000 clones, roughly 89% of them seen only once. The sample consisted of peripheral blood. This receptor was taken from a human donor in a cohort sampled during active COVID-19. This sequence joins TRBV6-5 and TRBJ1-1; possible D gene TRBD1, 6 bases. The CDR3 protein is CASSRGLQGPTFF. CDR3 nucleotides: TGTGCCAGCAGTAGAGGATTACAGGGCCCAACTTTCTTT.